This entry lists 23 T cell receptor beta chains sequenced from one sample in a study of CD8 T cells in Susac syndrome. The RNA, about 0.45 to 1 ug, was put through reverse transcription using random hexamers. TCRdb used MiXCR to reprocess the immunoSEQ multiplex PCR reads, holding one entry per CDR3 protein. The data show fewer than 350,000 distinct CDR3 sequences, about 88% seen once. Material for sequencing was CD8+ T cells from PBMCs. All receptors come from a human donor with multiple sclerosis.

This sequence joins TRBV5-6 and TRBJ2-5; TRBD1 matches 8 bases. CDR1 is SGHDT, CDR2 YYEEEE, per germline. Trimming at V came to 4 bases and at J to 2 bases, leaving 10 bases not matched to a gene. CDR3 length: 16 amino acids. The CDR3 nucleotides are TGTGCCAGCAGCGACGCCTGGACAGGGAAACAAGAGACCCAGTACTTC. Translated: CASSDAWTGKQETQYF.

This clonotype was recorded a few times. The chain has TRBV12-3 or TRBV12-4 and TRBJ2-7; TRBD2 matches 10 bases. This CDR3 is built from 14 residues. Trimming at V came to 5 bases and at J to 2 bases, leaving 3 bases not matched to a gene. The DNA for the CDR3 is TGTGCCAGCAGTCCACTAGCGGGGCCCTACGAGCAGTACTTC. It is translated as CASSPLAGPYEQYF.

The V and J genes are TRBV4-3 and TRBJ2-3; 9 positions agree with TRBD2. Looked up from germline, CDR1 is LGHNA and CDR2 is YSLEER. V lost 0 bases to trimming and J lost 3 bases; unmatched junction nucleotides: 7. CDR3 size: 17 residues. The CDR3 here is CASSQDRLAGFTDTQYF. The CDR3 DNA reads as TGCGCCAGCAGCCAAGATAGGCTAGCGGGGTTTACAGATACGCAGTATTTT.

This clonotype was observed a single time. The CDR3 sequence is CASESLVNFLFF. The CDR3 bases are TGTGCCAGTGAAAGTCTAGTCAACTTCTTGTTCTTC. The V call is TRBV19, the J call TRBJ2-1; D uncertain. The germline V gene has CDR1 LNHDA and CDR2 SQIVND (reference sequence). The length of the CDR3 is 12 residues. V was clipped by 8 bases and J by 15 bases, with 20 bases between them.

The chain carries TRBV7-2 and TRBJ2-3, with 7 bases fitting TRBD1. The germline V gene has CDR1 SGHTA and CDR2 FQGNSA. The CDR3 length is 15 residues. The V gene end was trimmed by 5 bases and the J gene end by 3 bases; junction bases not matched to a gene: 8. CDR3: CASSTRQGRTDTQYF. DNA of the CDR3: TGTGCCAGCAGCACTAGACAGGGACGTACAGATACGCAGTATTTT. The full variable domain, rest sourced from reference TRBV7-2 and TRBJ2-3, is GAGVSQSPSNKVTEKGKDVELRCDPISGHTALYWYRQSLGQGLEFLIYFQGNSAPDKSGLPSDRFSAERTGGSVSTLTIQRTQQEDSAVYLCASSTRQGRTDTQYFGPGTRLTVL.

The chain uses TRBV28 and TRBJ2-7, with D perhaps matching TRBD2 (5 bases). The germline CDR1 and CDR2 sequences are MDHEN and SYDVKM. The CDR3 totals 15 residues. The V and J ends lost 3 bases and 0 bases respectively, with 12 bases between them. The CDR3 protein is CASSFGISRSYEQYF. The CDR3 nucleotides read TGTGCCAGCAGTTTCGGGATCAGCCGCTCCTACGAGCAGTACTTC.

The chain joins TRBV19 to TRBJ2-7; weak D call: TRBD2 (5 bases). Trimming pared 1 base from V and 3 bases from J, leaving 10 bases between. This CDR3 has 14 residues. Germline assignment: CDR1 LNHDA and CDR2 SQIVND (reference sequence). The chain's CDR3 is CASSIAEAHYEQYF. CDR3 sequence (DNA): TGTGCCAGTAGTATAGCGGAGGCCCACTACGAGCAGTACTTC.

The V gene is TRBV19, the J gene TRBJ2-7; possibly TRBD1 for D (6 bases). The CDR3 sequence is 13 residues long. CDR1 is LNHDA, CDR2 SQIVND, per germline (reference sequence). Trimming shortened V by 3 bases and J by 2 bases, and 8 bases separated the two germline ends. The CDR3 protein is CASSMGATYEQYF. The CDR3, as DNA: TGTGCCAGTAGTATGGGGGCCACCTACGAGCAGTACTTC.

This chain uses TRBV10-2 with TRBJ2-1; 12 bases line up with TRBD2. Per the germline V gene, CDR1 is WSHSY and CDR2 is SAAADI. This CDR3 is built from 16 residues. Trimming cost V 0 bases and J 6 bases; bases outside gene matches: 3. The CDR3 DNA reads TGCGCCAGCAGTGAGTCTCCGGGACTAGCGGGCAATGAGCAGTTCTTC. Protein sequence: CASSESPGLAGNEQFF.

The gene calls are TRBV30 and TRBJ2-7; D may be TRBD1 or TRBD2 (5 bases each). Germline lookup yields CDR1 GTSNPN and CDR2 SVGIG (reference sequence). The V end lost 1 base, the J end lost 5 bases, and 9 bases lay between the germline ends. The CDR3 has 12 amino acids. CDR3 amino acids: CAWSAGTHEQYF. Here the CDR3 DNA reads TGTGCCTGGAGTGCCGGGACCCACGAGCAGTACTTC.

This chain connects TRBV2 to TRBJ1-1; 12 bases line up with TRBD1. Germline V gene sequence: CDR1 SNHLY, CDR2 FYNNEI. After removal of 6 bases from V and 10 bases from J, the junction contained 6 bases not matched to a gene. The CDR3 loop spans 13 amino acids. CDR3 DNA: TGTGCCAGCAGGGGACAGGGGGCCGGGGGAGCTTTCTTT. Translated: CASRGQGAGGAFF.

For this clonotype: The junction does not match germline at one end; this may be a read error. CDR3 amino acids: CASSQGGMNTEAFF. For the CDR3, the DNA is TGTGCCAGCAGTCAGGGCGGAATGAACACTGAAGCTTTCTTT. The V gene is TRBV4-3, the J gene TRBJ1-1; D possibly corresponds to TRBD1 (5 bases). The CDR3 totals 14 residues. Germline CDR1 and CDR2: LGHNA and YSLEER.

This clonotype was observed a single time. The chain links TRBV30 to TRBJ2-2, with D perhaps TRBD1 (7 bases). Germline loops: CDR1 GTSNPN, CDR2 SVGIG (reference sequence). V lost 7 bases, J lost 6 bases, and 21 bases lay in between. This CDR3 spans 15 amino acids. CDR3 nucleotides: TGTGCCTACACGAAGACAGGGACTCGCCCCGGGGAGCTGTTTTTT. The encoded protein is CAYTKTGTRPGELFF. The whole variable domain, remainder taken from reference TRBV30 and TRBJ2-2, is SQTIHQWPATLVQPVGSPLSLECTVEGTSNPNLYWYRQAAGRGLQLLFYSVGIGQISSEVPQNLSASRPQDRQFILSSKKLLLSDSGFYLCAYTKTGTRPGELFFGEGSRLTVL.

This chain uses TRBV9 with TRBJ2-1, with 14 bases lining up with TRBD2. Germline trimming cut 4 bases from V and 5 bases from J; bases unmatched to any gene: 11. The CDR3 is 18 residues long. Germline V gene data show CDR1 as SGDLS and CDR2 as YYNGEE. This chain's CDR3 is CASSLGTSGSPDHNEQFF. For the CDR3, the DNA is TGTGCCAGCAGCCTCGGGACTAGCGGGAGCCCCGACCACAATGAGCAGTTCTTC.

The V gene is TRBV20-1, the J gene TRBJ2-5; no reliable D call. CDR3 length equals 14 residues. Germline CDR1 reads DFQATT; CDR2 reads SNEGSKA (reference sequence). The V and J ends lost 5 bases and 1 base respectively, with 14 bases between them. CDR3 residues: CSAPTETPQETQYF. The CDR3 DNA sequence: TGCAGTGCTCCGACCGAAACCCCCCAAGAGACCCAGTACTTC.

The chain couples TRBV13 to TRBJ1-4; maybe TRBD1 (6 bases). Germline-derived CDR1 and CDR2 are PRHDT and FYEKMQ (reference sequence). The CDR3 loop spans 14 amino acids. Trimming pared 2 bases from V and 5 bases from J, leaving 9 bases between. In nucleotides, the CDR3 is TGTGCCAGCAGCTTACGGGGGCGGAATGAAAAACTGTTTTTT. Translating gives CASSLRGRNEKLFF. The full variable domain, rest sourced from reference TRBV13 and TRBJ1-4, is AAGVIQSPRHLIKEKRETATLKCYPIPRHDTVYWYQQGPGQDPQFLISFYEKMQSDKGSIPDRFSAQQFSDYHSELNMSSLELGDSALYFCASSLRGRNEKLFFGSGTQLSVL.

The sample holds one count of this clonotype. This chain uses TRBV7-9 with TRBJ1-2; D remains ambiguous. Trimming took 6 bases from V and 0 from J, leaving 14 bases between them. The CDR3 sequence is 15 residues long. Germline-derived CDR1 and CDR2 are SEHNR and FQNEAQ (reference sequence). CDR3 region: CASRPDTSTNYGYTF. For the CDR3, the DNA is TGTGCCAGCAGACCAGACACCTCAACTAACTATGGCTACACCTTC.

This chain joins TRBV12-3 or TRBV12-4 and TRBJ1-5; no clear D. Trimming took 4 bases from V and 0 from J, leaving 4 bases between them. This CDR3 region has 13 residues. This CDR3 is CASSSDSNQPQHF. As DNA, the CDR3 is TGTGCCAGCAGTTCGGATAGCAATCAGCCCCAGCATTTT.

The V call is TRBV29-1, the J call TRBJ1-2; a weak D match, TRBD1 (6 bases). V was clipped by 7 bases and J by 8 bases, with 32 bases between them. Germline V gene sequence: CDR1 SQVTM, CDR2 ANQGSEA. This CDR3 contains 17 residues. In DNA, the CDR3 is TGCAGCGATCGGGACACAACTACCCTACAGGCGGAATTGGGCTACACCTTC. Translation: CSDRDTTTLQAELGYTF.

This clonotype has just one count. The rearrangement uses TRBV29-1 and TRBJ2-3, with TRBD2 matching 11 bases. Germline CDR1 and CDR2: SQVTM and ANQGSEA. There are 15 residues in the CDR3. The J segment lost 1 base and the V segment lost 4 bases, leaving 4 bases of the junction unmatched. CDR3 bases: TGCAGCGTTGGGGGACTAGCGGTGGGCACAGATACGCAGTATTTT. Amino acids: CSVGGLAVGTDTQYF.

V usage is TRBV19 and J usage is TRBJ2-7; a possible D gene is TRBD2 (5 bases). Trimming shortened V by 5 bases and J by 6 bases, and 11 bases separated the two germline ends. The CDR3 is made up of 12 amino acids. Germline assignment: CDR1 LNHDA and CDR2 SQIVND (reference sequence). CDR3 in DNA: TGTGCCAGTAGTTCGGACTTGGGCGAGCAGTACTTC. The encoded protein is CASSSDLGEQYF.

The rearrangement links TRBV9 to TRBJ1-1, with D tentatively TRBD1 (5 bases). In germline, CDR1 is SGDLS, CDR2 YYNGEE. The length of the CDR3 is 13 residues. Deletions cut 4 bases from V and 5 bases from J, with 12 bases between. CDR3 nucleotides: TGTGCCAGCAGCCCAGTCGAGGGGACTGAAGCTTTCTTT. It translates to CASSPVEGTEAFF.

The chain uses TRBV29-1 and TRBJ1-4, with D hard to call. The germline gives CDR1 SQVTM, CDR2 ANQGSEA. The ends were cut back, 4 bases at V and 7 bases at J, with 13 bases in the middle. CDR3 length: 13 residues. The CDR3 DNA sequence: TGCAGCGTTGGGCCAACCTTCGGTGAAAAACTGTTTTTT. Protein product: CSVGPTFGEKLFF.